Shown below are 11 T cell receptor beta chains from a single sample sequenced in a study of blood T cell repertoires in COVID-19. The assay was immunoSEQ multiplex PCR, and TCRdb's table has in-frame clones only and misses some. The sample lists 250,000 or so clones, 82% occurring once. Sequencing used peripheral blood. Receptors were obtained from a woman at least 80 years old with acute or convalescent COVID-19.

The genes are TRBV30 and TRBJ2-1, with 12 positions matching TRBD2. Trimming took 3 bases from V and 6 from J; bases not matched to a gene: 3. This CDR3 is built from 14 residues. CDR1 is GTSNPN, CDR2 SVGIG, per germline (reference sequence). In nucleotides, the CDR3 is TGTGCCTGGAGCTCTAGCGGGAGGGGCAATGAGCAGTTCTTC. It specifies CAWSSSGRGNEQFF.

This sequence joins TRBV7-8 and TRBJ1-2, with D possibly being TRBD1 (6 bases). The germline gives CDR1 SGHVS, CDR2 FQNEAQ. Trimming removed 5 bases at V and 2 bases at J, with 9 bases between. This CDR3 has 13 amino acids. CDR3 sequence reads: CASSSTGNYGYTF. CDR3 nucleotide sequence: TGTGCCAGCAGCAGTACAGGGAACTATGGCTACACCTTC.

The J gene is TRBJ1-1, the V gene TRBV19; 8 bases align to TRBD1. The germline V gene has CDR1 LNHDA and CDR2 SQIVND (reference sequence). The CDR3 length is 16 residues. V lost 8 bases, J lost 0 bases, and 11 bases stayed unmatched. DNA of the CDR3: TGTGCCAGTGACTACCGGGACAGGTCTATGAACACTGAAGCTTTCTTT. This codes for CASDYRDRSMNTEAFF. Full variable domain (outside the CDR3, taken from reference TRBV19 and TRBJ1-1): DGGITQSPKYLFRKEGQNVTLSCEQNLNHDAMYWYRQDPGQGLRLIYYSQIVNDFQKGDIAEGYSVSREKKESFPLTVTSAQKNPTAFYLCASDYRDRSMNTEAFFGQGTRLTVV.

Here the CDR3 reads CASSLGGTSTSNEKLFF. The CDR3 bases are TGTGCCAGCAGCTTGGGCGGCACCTCAACGTCTAATGAAAAACTGTTTTTT. The V gene is TRBV5-4, the J gene TRBJ1-4; D remains unclear. CDR3 length: 17 amino acids. Germline V lookup: CDR1 SGHNT, CDR2 YYREEE (reference sequence). Trimming took off 0 bases at V and 3 bases at J, with 15 bases between the two ends.

The chain combines TRBV28 with TRBJ2-5; 12 bases are a match to TRBD2. V was clipped by 3 bases and J by 1 base; unmatched bases: 6. The CDR3 consists of 17 residues. The V gene's germline CDR1 is MDHEN and CDR2 SYDVKM. CDR3 nucleotides: TGTGCCAGCAGTTTCCTAGGGACTAGCGGGCCCCAAGAGACCCAGTACTTC. Its protein is CASSFLGTSGPQETQYF.

CDR3 loop: CASSSPTGGTRSPLHF. The CDR3 DNA reads TGTGCCAGTAGCAGCCCGACAGGGGGAACACGGTCACCCCTCCACTTT. This chain joins TRBV19 and TRBJ1-6; 9 bases map to TRBD1. CDR1 and CDR2 (germline): LNHDA, SQIVND (reference sequence). This CDR3 is built from 16 residues. Trimming removed 6 bases from V and 10 bases from J; junction bases left unmatched: 13. Combining the CDR3 with reference TRBV19 and TRBJ1-6 gives the whole variable domain DGGITQSPKYLFRKEGQNVTLSCEQNLNHDAMYWYRQDPGQGLRLIYYSQIVNDFQKGDIAEGYSVSREKKESFPLTVTSAQKNPTAFYLCASSSPTGGTRSPLHFGNGTRLTVT.

V usage is TRBV4-3 and J usage is TRBJ2-1; weak D call: TRBD2 (6 bases). The CDR3 consists of 12 residues. The germline CDR1 and CDR2 sequences are LGHNA and YSLEER. V lost 0 bases and J 13 bases, leaving 10 bases between the germline ends. The CDR3 region is CASSQEGGVQFF. CDR3 DNA sequence: TGCGCCAGCAGCCAAGAAGGAGGGGTACAGTTCTTC.

V and J are TRBV7-2 and TRBJ1-1; D gene unclear. V gave up 3 bases and J gave up 4 bases, with 3 bases separating them. CDR3 length equals 11 residues. Germline CDR1 reads SGHTA; CDR2 reads FQGNSA. In DNA form, the CDR3 reads TGTGCCAGCAGCTTCGGCACTGAAGCTTTCTTT. Translating gives CASSFGTEAFF.

This clone was seen only once. The V call is TRBV4-2, the J call TRBJ2-3; 14 bases match TRBD2. Unmatched junction bases numbered 15, after V lost 5 bases and J lost 2 bases. The CDR3 has 20 amino acids. Per the germline V gene, CDR1 is LGHNA and CDR2 is YNFKEQ. The CDR3 loop reads CASSKGLAGGLYSATDTQYF. CDR3 nucleotides: TGTGCCAGCAGCAAAGGACTAGCGGGGGGATTGTATTCGGCCACAGATACGCAGTATTTT.

The chain has TRBV7-2 and TRBJ1-4; 10 bases match TRBD1. The CDR3 sequence is 17 residues long. Per germline, CDR1 SGHTA and CDR2 FQGNSA. V lost 5 bases and J lost 7; bases outside the gene matches: 13. CDR3 loop: CASSGDRGQWLGEKLFF. In nucleotides, the CDR3 is TGTGCCAGCAGCGGCGACAGGGGGCAGTGGTTGGGTGAAAAACTGTTTTTT.

DNA of the CDR3: TGTGCTAGTGGTTTGGAGACAGGCTCGTTCTCCATATATTTT. Translated, it gives CASGLETGSFSIYF. The chain combines TRBV12-5 with TRBJ1-3, with D possibly TRBD1 on 6 matching bases. V dropped 1 base and J dropped 11 bases, with 15 bases sitting between them. CDR1 is LGHNT, CDR2 FRNRAP, per germline. The CDR3 spans 14 residues.